Listed below are T cell receptor beta chains from one sample, sequenced in a study of blood T cell repertoires in COVID-19. Assay: immunoSEQ multiplex PCR; the TCRdb copy retains only in-frame clones and omits some. The sample consists of some 110,000 clones, 84% of them appearing once. Sequences were obtained from PBMCs or T cells enriched from blood (not recorded which). These receptors all come from a woman under 40 who had recovered from COVID-19. Both conserved end residues are part of each CDR3. The order of the fields is clone size, D gene, V gene, J gene, CDR3 DNA, CDR3 protein. A D gene is named only where the DNA matches it firmly. Expanded clones get a size class; other rows say once, few or many, or leave the size out.

abundance: once
d_gene: -
v_gene: TRBV29-1
j_gene: TRBJ1-1
CDR3nt: TGCAGCGGCACGGGGGGGACACTGAACACTGAAGCTTTCTTT
CDR3aa: CSGTGGTLNTEAFF

abundance: -
d_gene: TRBD1
v_gene: TRBV7-2
j_gene: TRBJ1-5
CDR3nt: TGTGCCAGCAGCTCCAGGGGGAATCAGCCCCAGCATTTT
CDR3aa: CASSSRGNQPQHF

abundance: -
d_gene: TRBD2
v_gene: TRBV27
j_gene: TRBJ2-2
CDR3nt: TGTGCCAGCAGAGGTTTTGGGGGAGGGCCCTTCGGGGAGCTGTTTTTT
CDR3aa: CASRGFGGGPFGELFF

abundance: -
d_gene: -
v_gene: TRBV11-2
j_gene: TRBJ1-2
CDR3nt: TGTGCCAGCAGCCAAGCGTCATATAGGCTCGGGGGCTACACCTTC
CDR3aa: CASSQASYRLGGYTF

abundance: -
d_gene: -
v_gene: TRBV6-5
j_gene: TRBJ1-1
CDR3nt: TGTGCCAGCCTCGGTCAGGGTCGGAACACTGAAGCTTTCTTT
CDR3aa: CASLGQGRNTEAFF

abundance: -
d_gene: TRBD1
v_gene: TRBV10-3
j_gene: TRBJ2-7
CDR3nt: TGTGCCATCAGTGAGTGGGGTGGACAGGGGGCTGACGAGCAGTACTTC
CDR3aa: CAISEWGGQGADEQYF

abundance: -
d_gene: TRBD1
v_gene: TRBV14
j_gene: TRBJ2-5
CDR3nt: TGTGCCAGCAGCCAAGATCCTAATCAGGGGGTCCAAGAGACCCAGTACTTC
CDR3aa: CASSQDPNQGVQETQYF

abundance: -
d_gene: TRBD1
v_gene: TRBV15
j_gene: TRBJ2-3
CDR3nt: TGTGCCACCAGCAGAGACCAACCGGGACAGGGAACAGATACGCAGTATTTT
CDR3aa: CATSRDQPGQGTDTQYF

abundance: -
d_gene: TRBD1
v_gene: TRBV29-1
j_gene: TRBJ2-5
CDR3nt: TGCAGCGTAGGTACAGGGGGTCAAGAGACCCAGTACTTC
CDR3aa: CSVGTGGQETQYF

abundance: -
d_gene: -
v_gene: TRBV29-1
j_gene: TRBJ1-1
CDR3nt: TGCAGCGTTGCGCCCCTAGGGGTCGCTGAAGCTTTCTTT
CDR3aa: CSVAPLGVAEAFF